The 18 T cell receptor beta chains reported below all come from one sample, sequenced in a study of blood T cell repertoires in COVID-19. Data came from immunoSEQ multiplex PCR; TCRdb stores just in-frame clones and leaves some out. The repertoire consists of fewer than 500,000 clones, with 81% occurring once and the leading ten covering around 1.1%. The sequencing sample was made of peripheral blood. These TCRs come from a human donor with acute or convalescent COVID-19. The donor label of this sample is uncertain.

This chain uses TRBV24-1 with TRBJ1-2; 7 bases line up with TRBD1. J was trimmed by 11 bases and V by 3 bases; bases with no gene match: 8. The germline V gene encodes CDR1 KGHDR and CDR2 SFDVKD. The CDR3 is 13 amino acids. CDR3 sequence reads: CATSDAMEDRYTF. The DNA for the CDR3 is TGTGCCACCAGTGATGCGATGGAGGACAGGTACACCTTC.

The rearrangement uses TRBV18 and TRBJ2-1; 9 positions agree with TRBD1. CDR1 is KGHSH and CDR2 is LQKENI in the germline V gene. The CDR3 covers 19 residues. The J segment lost 0 bases and the V segment lost 3 bases, leaving 12 bases of the junction unmatched. CDR3 nucleotide sequence: TGTGCCAGCTCACCCCTCCGGGACAGGGCCTCGAGCTCCTACAATGAGCAGTTCTTC. Amino acids: CASSPLRDRASSSYNEQFF.

Written as DNA, the CDR3 is TGTGCCAGCAGCGGCCCCTGGGGGACTAGCGGGAGTTACGAGCAGTACTTC. Amino acid sequence: CASSGPWGTSGSYEQYF. The chain uses TRBV11-2 and TRBJ2-7; 14 bases match TRBD2. This CDR3 is built from 17 residues. Germline loops: CDR1 SGHAT, CDR2 FQNNGV. J was trimmed by 4 bases and V by 5 bases; bases with no gene match: 10.

The genes are TRBV4-1 and TRBJ1-1; no firm D call. The CDR3 is 15 residues long. Trimming shortened V by 0 bases and J by 6 bases, and 14 bases separated the two germline ends. Looked up from germline, CDR1 is MGHRA and CDR2 is YSYEKL. The DNA of the CDR3 is TGCGCCAGCAGCCAAGATTTGGGCTGGGAGTCTGAAGCTTTCTTT. It specifies CASSQDLGWESEAFF.

The chain couples TRBV10-1 to TRBJ2-1, with TRBD1 matching over 9 bases. V trimming: 3 bases; J trimming: 7 bases; junction bases outside the gene matches: 10. Germline assignment: CDR1 WNHNN and CDR2 SYGVQD (reference sequence). This CDR3 comprises 16 residues. The CDR3 DNA is TGCGCCAGCAGTGACCCTTGGGGACAGGGCGGGAATGAGCAGTTCTTC. Its protein product is CASSDPWGQGGNEQFF.

This chain connects TRBV15 to TRBJ2-7; 8 bases map to TRBD1. Germline V lookup: CDR1 LNHNV, CDR2 YYDKDF (reference sequence). The CDR3 spans 15 residues. The V and J ends lost 3 bases and 3 bases, in that order; junction bases with no gene match: 7. The DNA for the CDR3 is TGTGCCACCAGCAGGGCCGGGACAGGAATCTACGAGCAGTACTTC. Amino acid sequence: CATSRAGTGIYEQYF.

The chain joins TRBV28 to TRBJ1-1, with 8 bases identical to TRBD1. CDR1 and CDR2 from the germline V gene are MDHEN and SYDVKM. The ends lost 8 bases at V and 1 base at J; junction bases unmatched: 9. This CDR3 contains 15 residues. DNA for the CDR3: TGTGCCAGCTCCACAGGGGGTCGAGGGAACACTGAAGCTTTCTTT. This gives the protein CASSTGGRGNTEAFF.

V and J are TRBV21-1 and TRBJ1-5; the tabulated D call, TRBD1, remains unverified against the DNA. TRBV21-1 is described as a pseudogene. The CDR3 is made up of 18 amino acids. CDR3 sequence reads: CARPKPSVRTGGYQPQHF. For the CDR3, the DNA is TGTGCCAGACCCAAGCCGTCTGTAAGGACAGGGGGGTATCAGCCCCAGCATTTT.

This chain links TRBV27 with TRBJ1-6; 7 nucleotides align to TRBD1. Germline V lookup: CDR1 MNHEY, CDR2 SMNVEV (reference sequence). The CDR3 is made up of 12 amino acids. Trimming cost V 11 bases and J 10 bases; bases outside gene matches: 8. The DNA for the CDR3 is TGTGCCGGCCGACAGGGTAGGTCACCCCTCCACTTT. Its protein product is CAGRQGRSPLHF.

V gene TRBV5-8 combines with J gene TRBJ2-7, with 8 bases fitting TRBD1. There are 15 residues in the CDR3. J was trimmed by 3 bases and V by 2 bases; bases with no gene match: 7. The germline CDR1 and CDR2 sequences are SGHTS and YDEGEE. The CDR3 reads CASSLGAGTGYEQYF. The DNA of the CDR3 is TGTGCCAGCAGCTTAGGGGCCGGGACAGGCTACGAGCAGTACTTC. Combining the CDR3 with reference TRBV5-8 and TRBJ2-7 gives the whole variable domain EAGVTQSPTHLIKTRGQQATLRCSPISGHTSVYWYQQALGLGLQFLLWYDEGEERNRGNFPPRFSGRQFPNYSSELNVNALELEDSALYLCASSLGAGTGYEQYFGPGTRLTVT.

This clone was observed a few times. The chain couples TRBV5-1 to TRBJ1-1; possible D gene TRBD1, 6 bases. CDR1 SGHRS and CDR2 YFSETQ come from the germline V gene. CDR3 size: 14 residues. The V end was cut by 4 bases, the J end by 2 bases, with 12 bases between. The CDR3 nucleotides read TGCGCCAGCAGCGTGGGACACCAAAACACTGAAGCTTTCTTT. It codes for CASSVGHQNTEAFF.

The rearrangement links TRBV7-2 to TRBJ2-1, with 10 bases fitting TRBD2. Germline CDR1 reads SGHTA; CDR2 reads FQGNSA. CDR3 size: 16 residues. Germline trimming cut 1 base from V and 3 bases from J; bases unmatched to any gene: 3. The CDR3 here is CASSLDASGSYNEQFF. In DNA form, the CDR3 reads TGTGCCAGCAGCTTAGATGCTAGCGGGAGCTACAATGAGCAGTTCTTC.

This clone was recorded a few times. The chain carries TRBV6-1 and TRBJ1-3; a possible D gene is TRBD1 (5 bases). The CDR3 is 16 amino acids. V was cut by 0 bases and J by 2 bases, with 11 bases left in between. Germline assignment: CDR1 MNHNS and CDR2 SASEGT. The CDR3 coding sequence is TGTGCCAGCAGTGAAGCGCGTTGGACAACTGGAAACACCATATATTTT. Its translation: CASSEARWTTGNTIYF.

The chain carries TRBV29-1 and TRBJ1-1; a weak D match, TRBD1 (5 bases). The germline gives CDR1 SQVTM, CDR2 ANQGSEA. The V end was cut by 0 bases, the J end by 11 bases, with 16 bases between. The CDR3 runs to 13 residues. CDR3: CSVEDSWAGRAFF. CDR3 nucleotide sequence: TGCAGCGTTGAAGATTCCTGGGCAGGGAGGGCTTTCTTT.

J is TRBJ2-7 and V is TRBV6-1, with D possibly TRBD1 on 5 matching bases. The CDR3 consists of 15 residues. Germline CDR1 and CDR2: MNHNS and SASEGT. Trimming took off 3 bases at V and 0 bases at J, with 12 bases between the two ends. For the CDR3, the DNA is TGTGCCAGCAGTGACCCCGCGACAGCCTCCTACGAGCAGTACTTC. This encodes CASSDPATASYEQYF.

This clone was observed a few times. V gene TRBV11-2 combines with J gene TRBJ2-5; a weak D match, TRBD2 (7 bases). The CDR3 extends over 18 amino acids. Germline V gene sequence: CDR1 SGHAT, CDR2 FQNNGV. Between the trimmed V and J ends, which lost 3 bases and 2 bases, there was a span of 22 bases. The CDR3 protein is CASSFGGRMGGSQETQYF. The CDR3 DNA is TGTGCCAGCAGCTTCGGGGGGCGGATGGGAGGGTCTCAAGAGACCCAGTACTTC.

This clone was seen more than once but under ten times. The rearrangement uses TRBV19 and TRBJ1-2; 7 bases agree with TRBD1. Trimming at V came to 8 bases and at J to 5 bases, leaving 8 bases not matched to a gene. Germline V gene data show CDR1 as LNHDA and CDR2 as SQIVND (reference sequence). The CDR3 consists of 13 residues. CDR3 sequence: CASARTGDYGYTF. The CDR3 DNA is TGTGCCAGTGCCAGGACAGGAGATTATGGCTACACCTTC.

The gene calls are TRBV2 and TRBJ1-5; TRBD1 is a possible D gene (6 bases). Germline V gene lookup returns CDR1 SNHLY and CDR2 FYNNEI. V dropped 8 bases and J dropped 6 bases, with 11 bases sitting between them. The length of the CDR3 is 12 residues. The CDR3 loop reads CASGQSGQPQHF. CDR3 in DNA: TGTGCCAGCGGACAGAGCGGTCAGCCCCAGCATTTT. Using reference TRBV2 and TRBJ1-5 for the parts outside the CDR3, the full variable domain is EPEVTQTPSHQVTQMGQEVILRCVPISNHLYFYWYRQILGQKVEFLVSFYNNEISEKSEIFDDQFSVERPDGSNFTLKIRSTKLEDSAMYFCASGQSGQPQHFGDGTRLSIL.